The sequence of this T cell receptor (beta chain) was determined in a study of human T cells and chemical hapten exposure. TCRdb re-called the RACE reads with MiXCR, one entry per CDR3 protein. Of around 160,000 distinct CDR3 sequences listed, more than 12% are singletons. The CDR3 covers 13 residues. V was cut by 3 bases and J by 2 bases, with 7 bases left in between. The germline V gene has CDR1 SGHTA and CDR2 FQGNSA. This clonotype was detected only a few times. The time point was: patch test 1, 2 weeks after DPC sensitization. The sample's treatment: therapeutic diphenylcyclopropenone sensitization with weekly scalp DPC.

Sequencing used whole blood, obtained in connection with sensitization to the hapten diphenylcyclopropenone (DPC). This TCR was sampled from a woman between 25 and 40 years old with alopecia areata. Some clones in this sample may be carry-over from other donors' samples. The V call is TRBV7-2, the J call TRBJ1-1; D is unclear. CDR3 coding DNA: TGTGCCAGCAGCTTTTTGCTAAACACTGAAGCTTTCTTT. Protein: CASSFLLNTEAFF.